This is a list of T cell receptor beta chains from one sample in a study of sequential checkpoint blockade in melanoma. Profiled with immunoSEQ multiplex PCR; TCRdb holds only in-frame clones, not every one. The sample contains approximately 19,000 clones, 60% to 75% of which appear only once. The sample in question was tumor tissue (inferred from file names), obtained from a patient given nivolumab and ipilimumab in sequence. The receptor set was obtained from a human donor with melanoma. Both conserved end residues are part of each CDR3. D genes are given only for firm matches. Size is omitted from some rows. Given values are once, few, many or a class for expanded clones.

J: TRBJ1-4
size: -
V: TRBV13
D: -
DNA: TGTGCCAGCAGCCCCGTGATAGGGGTAGAAAAACTGTTTTTT
CDR3: CASSPVIGVEKLFF

J: TRBJ2-7
size: few
V: TRBV9
D: -
DNA: TGTGCCAGCAGCTCGAGACTAGTCTACTACGAGCAGTACTTC
CDR3: CASSSRLVYYEQYF

J: TRBJ1-4
size: -
V: TRBV9
D: -
DNA: TGTGCCAGCATAATGTGGCGGGATAATGAAAAACTGTTTTTT
CDR3: CASIMWRDNEKLFF

J: TRBJ2-1
size: -
V: TRBV19
D: TRBD2
DNA: TGTGCCAGTAGTATTGGGTCTAGCGGGAGTGTCAATGAGCAGTTCTTC
CDR3: CASSIGSSGSVNEQFF

J: TRBJ1-1
size: medium-sized
V: TRBV28
D: -
DNA: TGTGCCATCCATCCCAGGGGCGGAACTGAAGCTTTCTTT
CDR3: CAIHPRGGTEAFF

J: TRBJ1-1
size: few
V: TRBV29-1
D: TRBD1
DNA: TGCAGCGTCCGGACAGGGAACACTGAAGCTTTCTTT
CDR3: CSVRTGNTEAFF

J: TRBJ2-5
size: -
V: TRBV14
D: TRBD2
DNA: TGTGCCAGCAGCCAGAGACTAGCGGGAGTAGAGACCCAGTACTTC
CDR3: CASSQRLAGVETQYF

J: TRBJ1-1
size: -
V: TRBV30
D: -
DNA: TGTGCCTGGAGTGCCACAGGGCTGCACACTGAAGCTTTCTTT
CDR3: CAWSATGLHTEAFF

J: TRBJ2-3
size: -
V: TRBV9
D: -
DNA: TGTGCCAGCAGTGAAAACCCAGGCACAGATACGCAGTATTTT
CDR3: CASSENPGTDTQYF

J: TRBJ1-1
size: -
V: TRBV19
D: TRBD1
DNA: TGTGCCAGTATACAGGGGGCGGGAAACACTGAAGCTTTCTTT
CDR3: CASIQGAGNTEAFF

J: TRBJ2-1
size: -
V: TRBV15
D: -
DNA: TGTGCCACCAGCAGGGGGGGGCCGGACAATGAGCAGTTCTTC
CDR3: CATSRGGPDNEQFF

J: TRBJ1-2
size: -
V: TRBV9
D: TRBD1
DNA: TGTGCCAGCAGCGCCCGTGGACAGGGTATAAACGGCTACACCTTC
CDR3: CASSARGQGINGYTF

J: TRBJ1-2
size: -
V: TRBV5-1
D: -
DNA: TGCGCCAGCAGCTTGGGGGACGGACCCGCTATCTATGGCTACACCTTC
CDR3: CASSLGDGPAIYGYTF

J: TRBJ2-2
size: -
V: TRBV11-1
D: -
DNA: TGTGCCAGCAGCGCGTCACTGAACACCGGGGAGCTGTTTTTT
CDR3: CASSASLNTGELFF

J: TRBJ2-5
size: -
V: TRBV19
D: -
DNA: TGTGCCAGTAGTACAGGGGAGACCCAGTACTTC
CDR3: CASSTGETQYF

J: TRBJ2-1
size: -
V: TRBV12-5
D: TRBD1
DNA: TGTGCCAGCGGACAGGGGGGGAGCTCCTACAATGAGCAGTTCTTC
CDR3: CASGQGGSSYNEQFF